This T cell receptor beta chain was sequenced during a study of PD-1 blockade in classical Hodgkin lymphoma. Every single patient, without exception, relapsed after autologous stem cell transplantation, and brentuximab vedotin exposure varied. The best responses consisted of complete response, partial response or progressive disease. Germline CDR1 is SEHNR and CDR2 is FQNEAQ (reference sequence). This CDR3 region has 18 residues. Unmatched junction bases numbered 7, after V lost 5 bases and J lost 0 bases. Findings of the study overall: Newly diagnosed patients reportedly had lower baseline TCR diversity than healthy donors. Only CD4+ TCR diversity, not CD8+, had risen significantly by C4D1. Baseline diversity in complete responders resembled that of newly diagnosed patients.

Note on this clone: Its antigen remains unknown.

The protocol was immunoSEQ multiplex PCR, while the TCRdb copy is restricted to in-frame clones and leaves out a portion. The data contain some 96,000 clones, 80% to 95% of them singletons. This chain uses TRBV7-9 with TRBJ2-1; TRBD2 agrees at 13 bases. Source: peripheral blood mononuclear cells (PBMCs), taken at baseline. This receptor was identified in a human donor with classical Hodgkin lymphoma. The CDR3 DNA follows: TGTGCCAGCAGCACCATGACTAGCGGGAGGATCTCCTACAATGAGCAGTTCTTC. It specifies CASSTMTSGRISYNEQFF.